A single sample gave rise to the 2 T cell receptor beta chains below, sequenced in a study of blood T cell repertoires in COVID-19. This table comes from immunoSEQ multiplex PCR, and its TCRdb copy is limited to in-frame clones, with some not included. The sample has 95,000 to 110,000 clones; 85% to 90% are singletons. Sequencing was done on a sample of peripheral blood. These TCRs come from a human donor in a cohort sampled during active COVID-19.

This rearrangement joins TRBV19 to TRBJ1-5; D gene uncertain. The length of the CDR3 is 13 residues. V shed 6 bases and J shed 8 bases, with 14 bases lying between them. Germline CDR1 reads LNHDA; CDR2 reads SQIVND (reference sequence). CDR3 sequence (DNA): TGTGCCAGTAGCGCGGAGGTGGAGAAGCCCCAGCATTTT. It specifies CASSAEVEKPQHF.

This clone was detected a few times. The V gene is TRBV19, the J gene TRBJ2-3, with 8 bases fitting TRBD2. Germline V gene data show CDR1 as LNHDA and CDR2 as SQIVND (reference sequence). The V segment lost 4 bases and the J segment 5 bases; nucleotides outside the gene matches: 5. The CDR3 consists of 14 residues. The CDR3, as DNA: TGTGCCAGTAGTACCGCGGGGGGACGAGATACGCAGTATTTT. Translated, it gives CASSTAGGRDTQYF.